Below are 9 T cell receptor beta chains sequenced from a single sample in a study of beta chain features in type 1 diabetes. Broader study findings: Researchers report that Type 1 diabetes patients had moderately but significantly shorter TCRB CDR3s across all four CD4+ subsets.

Their specific antigens are unknown. The whole isolated RNA underwent reverse transcription, so sequencing captured expressed TCRB transcripts. TCRdb keeps only in-frame clones here, not all; method: immunoSEQ multiplex PCR. Of a few hundred thousand clones in the sample, over 10% are singletons; the top ten hold roughly 0.0097%. Material: naive CD4+ T cells from blood. The receptors here all came from a woman between 18 and 29 years old with type 1 diabetes.

CDR3 residues: CAARQGQYYGYTF. The CDR3 DNA sequence: TGTGCCGCAAGACAGGGCCAATACTATGGCTACACCTTC. The genes are TRBV2 and TRBJ1-2; 7 nucleotides agree with TRBD1. The CDR3 is made up of 13 amino acids. Germline values: CDR1 SNHLY, CDR2 FYNNEI. J gave up 3 bases and V 11 bases, and 9 bases lay outside the gene matches.

This clone has just a few counts. The gene calls are TRBV7-6 and TRBJ2-7; 8 positions agree with TRBD2. The germline gives CDR1 SGHVS, CDR2 FNYEAQ. This CDR3 comprises 15 residues. The trim removed 4 bases at V and 3 bases at J, leaving 8 bases unmatched. The CDR3 DNA follows: TGTGCCAGCAGCTCGCGGGCGGGAGGCCTCTACGAGCAGTACTTC. Protein sequence: CASSSRAGGLYEQYF. The whole variable domain, filled in from reference TRBV7-6 and TRBJ2-7, reads GAGVSQSPRYKVTKRGQDVALRCDPISGHVSLYWYRQALGQGPEFLTYFNYEAQQDKSGLPNDRFSAERPEGSISTLTIQRTEQRDSAMYRCASSSRAGGLYEQYFGPGTRLTVT.

The J gene is TRBJ2-5, the V gene TRBV7-2; 7 bases match TRBD1. CDR3 length: 16 amino acids. CDR1 SGHTA and CDR2 FQGNSA come from the germline V gene. Unmatched junction bases numbered 6, after V lost 1 base and J lost 1 base. CDR3 sequence (DNA): TGTGCCAGCAGCTTAGTTTTAGGGACAGCCCAAGAGACCCAGTACTTC. Translated, it gives CASSLVLGTAQETQYF. The full variable domain, in which reference TRBV7-2 and TRBJ2-5 provide the parts outside the CDR3, is GAGVSQSPSNKVTEKGKDVELRCDPISGHTALYWYRQSLGQGLEFLIYFQGNSAPDKSGLPSDRFSAERTGGSVSTLTIQRTQQEDSAVYLCASSLVLGTAQETQYFGPGTRLLVL.

This chain joins TRBV30 and TRBJ1-4; TRBD1 might be the D (6 bases). V was cut by 1 base and J by 8 bases, with 14 bases left in between. The CDR3 consists of 14 residues. Germline assignment: CDR1 GTSNPN and CDR2 SVGIG (reference sequence). The CDR3 sequence: CAWSEGGAGEKLFF. CDR3 sequence (DNA): TGTGCCTGGAGTGAAGGGGGGGCAGGAGAAAAACTGTTTTTT.

The rearrangement links TRBV10-3 to TRBJ1-1, with TRBD1 identical over 10 bases. Germline assignment: CDR1 ENHRY and CDR2 SYGVKD. This CDR3 comprises 17 residues. V trimming: 3 bases; J trimming: 5 bases; junction bases outside the gene matches: 12. The CDR3 region is CAISDPGTGERRTEAFF. In DNA, the CDR3 is TGTGCCATCAGTGACCCCGGGACAGGGGAGAGGCGGACTGAAGCTTTCTTT.

The chain links TRBV5-8 to TRBJ2-5, with TRBD1 matching over 7 bases. Per germline, CDR1 SGHTS and CDR2 YDEGEE. V trimming: 8 bases; J trimming: 1 base; junction bases outside the gene matches: 11. This CDR3 is 15 amino acids long. The DNA of the CDR3 is TGTGCCAGTCTAGGGGGCTGGTTCCCCCAAGAGACCCAGTACTTC. Protein sequence: CASLGGWFPQETQYF. The variable domain in full, with the rest retrieved from reference TRBV5-8 and TRBJ2-5, is EAGVTQSPTHLIKTRGQQATLRCSPISGHTSVYWYQQALGLGLQFLLWYDEGEERNRGNFPPRFSGRQFPNYSSELNVNALELEDSALYLCASLGGWFPQETQYFGPGTRLLVL.

A few counts support this clone. Other DNA sequences in this specimen translate into the identical CDR3. The chain joins TRBV7-2 to TRBJ2-5, with 7 bases matching TRBD2. The CDR3 runs to 15 residues. Germline V gives CDR1 SGHTA, CDR2 FQGNSA. J gave up 2 bases and V 2 bases, and 5 bases lay outside the gene matches. Written as DNA, the CDR3 is TGTGCCAGCAGCTTACGGGGAGGGGCACAAGAGACCCAGTACTTC. It translates to CASSLRGGAQETQYF.

This clone was picked up a small number of times. The V gene is TRBV9, the J gene TRBJ2-1; D is uncertain. The V end was cut by 4 bases, the J end by 9 bases, with 8 bases between. Germline V gene data show CDR1 as SGDLS and CDR2 as YYNGEE. The CDR3 runs to 11 residues. This chain's CDR3 is CASSLSFEQFF. The CDR3, as DNA: TGTGCCAGCAGCCTCTCCTTTGAGCAGTTCTTC.

This clone appeared a few times. This chain uses TRBV19 with TRBJ1-2, with a possible D match to TRBD1 (6 bases). Germline lookup yields CDR1 LNHDA and CDR2 SQIVND (reference sequence). The length of the CDR3 is 15 residues. The ends were cut back, 4 bases at V and 8 bases at J, with 20 bases in the middle. The CDR3 DNA reads TGTGCCAGTAGTACGCCGGGACAACCAAACCGGGGCTACACCTTC. It encodes CASSTPGQPNRGYTF.